This record concerns one T cell receptor (beta chain) sequence. Its antigen remains unknown. The data originate from a study of cytomegalovirus exposure and HLA in healthy donors. Researchers ran the PCR with 60 Vbeta and 13 Jbeta primers. Method: immunoSEQ multiplex PCR; TCRdb's copy keeps in-frame clones and lacks some. This table holds 150,000 to 180,000 clones, approximately 74% found once. The CDR3 is 16 residues long. V lost 4 bases to trimming and J lost 7 bases, with 23 bases between them. CDR1 and CDR2 from the germline V gene are SGHNT and YYREEE (reference sequence). Study-wide results and caveats: Roughly uniform depth of sequencing across donors was assumed in presence/absence analyses.

The TCR was taken from a man aged 30 to 45 in good health and CMV-seronegative. Sequencing was performed on PBMCs. The V and J genes are TRBV5-4 and TRBJ1-2; the D gene is possibly TRBD1 (6 bases). The CDR3 DNA is TGTGCCAGCAGCCACAGGACAGACCCGGTACGTCTTGGCTACACCTTC. This translates into CASSHRTDPVRLGYTF.